This TCR beta chain was identified in a study of shared clonotypes between healthy human individuals. Study-wide points: Non-shared clonotypes were found to have lower generation probabilities than the clonotypes that were shared by all four of the sorted-subset donors. In several donors, around 4.5% of naive CD4 clonotypes appeared in common. Clonotype sharing among donors likely depends on sequencing depth.

Germline V gene sequence: CDR1 WNHNN, CDR2 SYGVQD (reference sequence). CDR3 length: 16 residues. Germline trimming cut 2 bases from V and 7 bases from J; bases unmatched to any gene: 9. Sequencing was performed with immunoSEQ multiplex PCR; in TCRdb, only in-frame clones are kept and a portion is missing. The table lists about 230,000 clones, approximately 70% of them singletons. This clone is a singleton in its sample. The antigen is undetermined. V gene TRBV10-1 combines with J gene TRBJ2-1, with TRBD2 identical over 9 bases. Sequenced: memory CD4+ T cells sorted from blood. This sample's subset: CD45RA-negative fraction. The clonotype comes from a man aged 25 to 40 in good health. The CDR3 sequence: CASSEISGSPWNEQFF. The DNA for the CDR3 is TGCGCCAGCAGTGAGATTAGCGGGAGCCCGTGGAATGAGCAGTTCTTC.